One and the same sample provided the 17 T cell receptor beta chains below, sequenced in a study of OX40 agonist ivuxolimab in advanced cancers. Some clones are missing from TCRdb's copy, which holds only in-frame ones; the method was immunoSEQ multiplex PCR. The repertoire holds about 100,000 clones, with about 88% as singletons. Sequenced material: CD4+ or CD8+ T cells sorted from blood, taken in a trial of the OX40 agonist ivuxolimab. The receptor set was obtained from an adult with an advanced solid tumor such as melanoma, head and neck, liver or kidney cancer.

J is TRBJ1-2 and V is TRBV5-4, with D perhaps matching TRBD1 (6 bases). There are 16 residues in the CDR3. Trimming removed 0 bases from V and 5 bases from J, with 17 bases in between. Germline V CDR1 and CDR2: SGHNT, YYREEE (reference sequence). Here the CDR3 DNA reads TGTGCCAGCAGCTTGGGGACAGTACCTTTCGGGTATGGCTACACCTTC. Its translation: CASSLGTVPFGYGYTF.

The chain is built from TRBV30 and TRBJ2-7; 7 nucleotides align to TRBD2. Trimming took 5 bases from V and 4 from J; bases not matched to a gene: 2. The germline gives CDR1 GTSNPN, CDR2 SVGIG (reference sequence). This CDR3 has 11 amino acids. CDR3 nucleotides: TGTGCCTGGGGACTAGTTTACGAGCAGTACTTC. This gives the protein CAWGLVYEQYF.

The chain's CDR3 is CASMGRSYSNQPQHF. CDR3 bases: TGTGCCAGCATGGGGCGGTCATATAGCAATCAGCCCCAGCATTTT. The rearrangement links TRBV6-1 to TRBJ1-5; D might be TRBD1 (5 bases). The CDR3 consists of 15 residues. Per the germline V gene, CDR1 is MNHNS and CDR2 is SASEGT. The V and J ends lost 7 bases and 0 bases respectively, with 13 bases between them.

The chain uses TRBV5-1 and TRBJ2-7; D call uncertain. There are 14 residues in the CDR3. Trimming shortened V by 0 bases and J by 0 bases, and 7 bases separated the two germline ends. Germline V lookup: CDR1 SGHRS, CDR2 YFSETQ. CDR3 sequence reads: CASSLGLISYEQYF. CDR3 coding DNA: TGCGCCAGCAGCTTGGGGCTAATCTCCTACGAGCAGTACTTC.

J is TRBJ2-1 and V is TRBV29-1, with TRBD1 matching 7 bases. Trimming removed 6 bases from V and 0 bases from J; junction bases left unmatched: 5. The CDR3 spans 14 residues. Germline CDR1 is SQVTM and CDR2 is ANQGSEA. Here the CDR3 reads CSVSGGSSYNEQFF. In nucleotides, the CDR3 is TGCAGCGTCTCAGGGGGTAGCTCCTACAATGAGCAGTTCTTC.

The J gene is TRBJ2-7, the V gene TRBV29-1; D gene unclear. This CDR3 comprises 12 residues. Germline values: CDR1 SQVTM, CDR2 ANQGSEA. V was cut by 5 bases and J by 0 bases, with 8 bases left in between. CDR3 in amino acids: CSVSTFSYEQYF. Here the CDR3 DNA reads TGCAGCGTTTCGACCTTCTCCTACGAGCAGTACTTC.

V usage is TRBV6-1 and J usage is TRBJ2-1; 9 bases map to TRBD2. This CDR3 region has 16 residues. Trimming removed 2 bases from V and 3 bases from J; junction bases left unmatched: 5. In germline, CDR1 is MNHNS, CDR2 SASEGT. CDR3 bases: TGTGCCAGCAGTGAACTAGCGGGGAGCAACTACAATGAGCAGTTCTTC. The encoded protein is CASSELAGSNYNEQFF.

This chain joins TRBV15 and TRBJ2-7; possible D gene TRBD1, 6 bases. The CDR3 sequence is 13 residues long. Trimming shortened V by 4 bases and J by 5 bases, and 12 bases separated the two germline ends. From germline, CDR1 is LNHNV and CDR2 YYDKDF (reference sequence). DNA of the CDR3: TGTGCCACCAGCACAGGGGCGCTTAACGAGCAGTACTTC. Translated, it gives CATSTGALNEQYF.

The chain couples TRBV4-1 to TRBJ1-1, with no clear D. Germline-derived CDR1 and CDR2 are MGHRA and YSYEKL. Trimming stripped 1 base from V and 2 bases from J, with 14 bases between. The CDR3 loop spans 16 amino acids. The CDR3 sequence: CASSQGVAGRNTEAFF. For the CDR3, the DNA is TGCGCCAGCAGCCAAGGGGTGGCGGGCCGAAACACTGAAGCTTTCTTT.

The rearrangement uses TRBV4-1 and TRBJ1-5; the D is unclear. This CDR3 comprises 14 residues. Trimming shortened V by 1 base and J by 7 bases, and 11 bases separated the two germline ends. Germline loops: CDR1 MGHRA, CDR2 YSYEKL. The CDR3 coding sequence is TGCGCCAGCAGCCAAGGGCCTTTTAGCCAGCCCCAGCATTTT. Its translation: CASSQGPFSQPQHF.

The V call is TRBV18, the J call TRBJ1-4, with TRBD1 identical over 7 bases. V was clipped by 3 bases and J by 8 bases; unmatched bases: 9. Germline V lookup: CDR1 KGHSH, CDR2 LQKENI. The CDR3 extends over 15 amino acids. The CDR3 sequence: CASSPVDRVEEKLFF. Here the CDR3 DNA reads TGTGCCAGCTCACCTGTAGACAGGGTTGAGGAAAAACTGTTTTTT.

V is TRBV19 and J is TRBJ1-4; 10 positions agree with TRBD1. The V and J ends lost 4 bases and 5 bases, in that order; junction bases with no gene match: 1. Germline values: CDR1 LNHDA, CDR2 SQIVND (reference sequence). The CDR3 is 14 residues long. The CDR3 DNA reads TGTGCCAGTAGTACGACAGGGGGCAATGAAAAACTGTTTTTT. This translates into CASSTTGGNEKLFF.

This chain joins TRBV13 and TRBJ2-1, with 12 bases fitting TRBD2. The CDR3 has 15 amino acids. Trimming cost V 5 bases and J 6 bases; bases outside gene matches: 5. Germline assignment: CDR1 PRHDT and CDR2 FYEKMQ (reference sequence). CDR3 sequence reads: CASSPGLAGTNEQFF. The CDR3 nucleotides read TGTGCCAGCAGCCCCGGACTAGCGGGAACCAATGAGCAGTTCTTC.

The rearrangement joins TRBV6-1 to TRBJ2-2; 11 nucleotides align to TRBD2. V gave up 6 bases and J gave up 15 bases; unmatched junction bases: 3. Germline CDR1 and CDR2: MNHNS and SASEGT. The CDR3 extends over 11 amino acids. The CDR3 loop is CASSLTSGVFF. CDR3 DNA: TGTGCCAGCAGCTTGACTAGCGGGGTGTTTTTT.

The V and J genes are TRBV6-1 and TRBJ1-4; no clear D gene. Germline CDR1 and CDR2: MNHNS and SASEGT. This CDR3 contains 15 residues. Trimming removed 4 bases at V and 4 bases at J, with 13 bases between. In nucleotides, the CDR3 is TGTGCCAGCAGTGTACACCAGCGGCTTAATGAAAAACTGTTTTTT. The encoded protein is CASSVHQRLNEKLFF.

CDR3 residues: CASSHRFGYEQYF. CDR3 bases: TGTGCCAGCAGCCACAGGTTTGGCTACGAGCAGTACTTC. V and J are TRBV14 and TRBJ2-7; D is unclear. Trimming cost V 3 bases and J 3 bases, with 9 bases left between them. Germline CDR1 is SGHDN and CDR2 is FVKESK. The CDR3 loop spans 13 amino acids.

The V gene is TRBV11-2, the J gene TRBJ2-3; TRBD2 matches 12 bases. V dropped 5 bases and J dropped 0; count of bases not matched to a gene: 6. The CDR3 extends over 17 amino acids. Germline CDR1 and CDR2: SGHAT and FQNNGV. CDR3 residues: CASSLRTSGVSTDTQYF. The CDR3 DNA follows: TGTGCCAGCAGCCTCCGGACTAGCGGGGTTAGCACAGATACGCAGTATTTT.